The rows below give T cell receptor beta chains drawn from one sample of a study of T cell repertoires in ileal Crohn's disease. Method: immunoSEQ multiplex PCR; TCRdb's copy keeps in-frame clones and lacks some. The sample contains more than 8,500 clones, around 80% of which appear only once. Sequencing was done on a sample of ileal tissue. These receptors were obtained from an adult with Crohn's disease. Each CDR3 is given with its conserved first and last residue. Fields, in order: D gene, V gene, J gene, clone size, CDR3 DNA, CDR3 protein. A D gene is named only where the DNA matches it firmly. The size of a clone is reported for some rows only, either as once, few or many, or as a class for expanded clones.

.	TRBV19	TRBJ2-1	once	TGTGCCAGTAGTAGGCGGGACCAGTACAATGAGCAGTTCTTC	CASSRRDQYNEQFF
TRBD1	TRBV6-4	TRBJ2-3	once	TGTGCCAGCAGTGACGGGACAGGGGGGGATACGCAGTATTTT	CASSDGTGGDTQYF
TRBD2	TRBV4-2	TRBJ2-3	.	TGTGCCAGCAGCCAAGGGACAGCGGGGGAGCCCACAGATACGCAGTATTTT	CASSQGTAGEPTDTQYF
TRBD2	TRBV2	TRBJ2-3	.	TGTGCCAGCGGACTAGCGGGGATCACAGATACGCAGTATTTT	CASGLAGITDTQYF
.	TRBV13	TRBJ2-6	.	TGTGCCAGCAGCTTCTCGGACTCCTTCTCTGGGGCCAACGTCCTGACTTTC	CASSFSDSFSGANVLTF
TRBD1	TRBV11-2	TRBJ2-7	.	TGTGCCAGCAGCTTAGATCCCTGGACAGGGCTGGGTGAGCAGTACTTC	CASSLDPWTGLGEQYF
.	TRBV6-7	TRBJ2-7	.	TGTGCCAGCATCCTCAGGAGGCAGGTTTTCTCCTACGAGCAGTACTTC	CASILRRQVFSYEQYF
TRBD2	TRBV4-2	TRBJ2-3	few	TGTGCCAGCAGCCAAGATCCCGGGACTAGCGGGACTTTGGGCGGCACAGATACGCAGTATTTT	CASSQDPGTSGTLGGTDTQYF
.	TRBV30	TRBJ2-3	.	TGTGCCTGGACTGGCAACACAGATACGCAGTATTTT	CAWTGNTDTQYF
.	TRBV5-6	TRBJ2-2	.	TGTGCCAGCAGTCTGGCCACCGGGGAGCTGTTTTTT	CASSLATGELFF
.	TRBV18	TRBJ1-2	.	TGTGCCAGCTCACCAAGACAAACTAACTATGGCTACACCTTC	CASSPRQTNYGYTF
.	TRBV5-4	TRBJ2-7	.	TGTGCCAGCAGCCCGGGAGATACCTACGAGCAGTACTTC	CASSPGDTYEQYF
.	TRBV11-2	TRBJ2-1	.	TGTGCCAGCAGCTTAGATCTACAGCGGGCGTACAATGAGCAGTTCTTC	CASSLDLQRAYNEQFF
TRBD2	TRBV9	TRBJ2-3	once	TGTGCCAGCAGCGGGAGAGACGCGGGAGGCACAGATACGCAGTATTTT	CASSGRDAGGTDTQYF
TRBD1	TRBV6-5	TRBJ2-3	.	TGTGCCAGCAGTGCGACCGGGACAGTTGAGGGTACGCAGTATTTT	CASSATGTVEGTQYF
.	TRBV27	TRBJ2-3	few	TGTGCCAGCAGTTTTATCCCTGGACAAACCCAGTATTTT	CASSFIPGQTQYF
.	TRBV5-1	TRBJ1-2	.	TGCGCCAGCAGCTTTACGGGGGTAATCTATGGCTACACCTTC	CASSFTGVIYGYTF
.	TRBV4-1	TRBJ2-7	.	TGCGCCAGCAGCCGCATCGCTGCCAGCTCCTACGAGCAGTACTTC	CASSRIAASSYEQYF
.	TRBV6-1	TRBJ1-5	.	TGTGCCAGCACTCTTGGCGGGGGTGGCAATCAGCCCCAGCATTTT	CASTLGGGGNQPQHF
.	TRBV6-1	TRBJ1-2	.	TGTGCCAGTTCCTCCGGTAACCGTTGGGGCTACACCTTC	CASSSGNRWGYTF
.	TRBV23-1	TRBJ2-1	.	TGCGCCGGGGGGGGCCCCTCCTACAATGAGCAGTTCTTC	CAGGGPSYNEQFF
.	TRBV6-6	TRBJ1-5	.	TGTGCCAGCAGCCCACGGGGGGATAGCAATCAGCCCCAGCATTTT	CASSPRGDSNQPQHF
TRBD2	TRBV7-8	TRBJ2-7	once	TGTGCCAGCAGCAGACTAGCGCAAGGGACCGAGCAGTACTTC	CASSRLAQGTEQYF
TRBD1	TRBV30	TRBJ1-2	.	TGTGCCTGGAAACAGGGGGCCGGTGGCTACACCTTC	CAWKQGAGGYTF
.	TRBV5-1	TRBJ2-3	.	TGCGCCAGCAGCCCATCGGGGACAGATACGCAGTATTTT	CASSPSGTDTQYF
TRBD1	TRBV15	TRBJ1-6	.	TGTGCCTCGGGACAGGGGATAAATTCACCCCTCCACTTT	CASGQGINSPLHF
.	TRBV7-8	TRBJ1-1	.	TGTGCCAGCAGCTTACTCGTGAACACTGAAGCTTTCTTT	CASSLLVNTEAFF
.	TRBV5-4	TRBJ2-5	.	TGTGCCAGCAGCTTGGCCGGGTTCGATAGGACCCAGTACTTC	CASSLAGFDRTQYF
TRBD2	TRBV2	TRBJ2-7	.	TGTGCCAGGGGACTAGCGGGGAACTACGAGCAGTACTTC	CARGLAGNYEQYF
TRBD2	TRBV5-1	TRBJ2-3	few	TGCGCCAGCAGACAAACTAGCGGGGGGGTTCCAGATACGCAGTATTTT	CASRQTSGGVPDTQYF
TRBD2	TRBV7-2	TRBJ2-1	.	TGTGCCAGCAGCCCGGGACTAGATTACAATGAGCAGTTCTTC	CASSPGLDYNEQFF
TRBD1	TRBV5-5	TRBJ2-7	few	TGTGCCAGCAGCCGGGGACAGGGCTACGAGCAGTACTTC	CASSRGQGYEQYF
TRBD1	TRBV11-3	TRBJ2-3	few	TGTGCCAGCAGCCCAACAGGGGGTACGCAGTATTTT	CASSPTGGTQYF
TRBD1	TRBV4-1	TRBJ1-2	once	TGCGCCAGCAGCCAAGAAATAATAAGAGGGGGCCACTATGGCTACACCTTC	CASSQEIIRGGHYGYTF
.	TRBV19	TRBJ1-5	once	TGTGCCAGTAGTATTATTGGCGGGGAGTTCCACTATCAGCCCCAGCATTTT	CASSIIGGEFHYQPQHF
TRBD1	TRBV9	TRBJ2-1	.	TGTGCCAGCAGCGCGTCCCCGGCGACAGGGGTAAACAATGAGCAGTTCTTC	CASSASPATGVNNEQFF
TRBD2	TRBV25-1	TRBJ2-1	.	TGTGCCAGCAGTACAAGCGGGGGCTCCTACAATGAGCAGTTCTTC	CASSTSGGSYNEQFF
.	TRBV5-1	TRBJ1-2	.	TGCGCCAGCTCGGAGAGGGGGGGAAGTGGCTACACCTTC	CASSERGGSGYTF
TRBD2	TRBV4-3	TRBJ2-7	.	TGCGCCAGCAGCCAATACTCTAGCGGGGGGCTCTCCTACGAGCAGTACTTC	CASSQYSSGGLSYEQYF
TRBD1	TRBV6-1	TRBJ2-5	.	TGTGCCAGCGGTTCGACAGGGGGCGACCAGGAGACCCAGTACTTC	CASGSTGGDQETQYF
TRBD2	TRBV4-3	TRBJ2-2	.	TGCGCCAGCAGCCAAGCTAGCGGGAACACCGGGGAGCTGTTTTTT	CASSQASGNTGELFF
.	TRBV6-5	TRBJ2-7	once	TGTGCCAGCCGGCCCCTGGCGGGTACCCCCAGGGAGCAGTACTTC	CASRPLAGTPREQYF
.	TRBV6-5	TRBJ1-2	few	TGTGCCAGCAGTTACTCGAGGGTTCTCAACTATGGCTACACCTTC	CASSYSRVLNYGYTF
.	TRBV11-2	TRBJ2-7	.	TGTGCCAGCAGCTTAGAAGGGGTTATTTACGAGCAGTACTTC	CASSLEGVIYEQYF
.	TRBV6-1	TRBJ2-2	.	TGTGCCAGCACGAGGGAAACCGGGGAGCTGTTTTTT	CASTRETGELFF
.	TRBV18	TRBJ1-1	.	TGTGCCAGCTCACCGACAGCACTGAACACTGAAGCTTTCTTT	CASSPTALNTEAFF
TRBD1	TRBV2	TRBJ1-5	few	TGTGCCAGCAGTGAAGGACAGGGTCAGCCCCAGCATTTT	CASSEGQGQPQHF
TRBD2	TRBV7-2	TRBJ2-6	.	TGTGCCAGCAGCGCTTCGCCTAGGCGGGGGGTCTCTGGGGCCAACGTCCTGACTTTC	CASSASPRRGVSGANVLTF